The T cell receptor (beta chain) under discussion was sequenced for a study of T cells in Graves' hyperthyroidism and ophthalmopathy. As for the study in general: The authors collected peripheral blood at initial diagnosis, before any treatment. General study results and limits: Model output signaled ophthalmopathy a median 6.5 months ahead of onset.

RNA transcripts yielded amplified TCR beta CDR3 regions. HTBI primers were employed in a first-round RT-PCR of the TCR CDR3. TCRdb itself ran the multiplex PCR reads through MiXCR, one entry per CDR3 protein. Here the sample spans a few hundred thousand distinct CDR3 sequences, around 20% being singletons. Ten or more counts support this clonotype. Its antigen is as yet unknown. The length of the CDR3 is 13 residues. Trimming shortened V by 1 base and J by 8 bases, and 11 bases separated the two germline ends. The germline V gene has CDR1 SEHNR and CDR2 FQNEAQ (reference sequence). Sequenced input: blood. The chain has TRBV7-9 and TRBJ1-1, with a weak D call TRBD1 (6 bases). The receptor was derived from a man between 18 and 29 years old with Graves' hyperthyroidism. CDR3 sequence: CASSLGGALEAFF. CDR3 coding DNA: TGTGCCAGCAGCTTAGGGGGGGCGCTGGAAGCTTTCTTT. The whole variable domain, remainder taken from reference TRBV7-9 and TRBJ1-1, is DTGVSQNPRHKITKRGQNVTFRCDPISEHNRLYWYRQTLGQGPEFLTYFQNEAQLEKSRLLSDRFSAERPKGSFSTLEIQRTEQGDSAMYLCASSLGGALEAFFGQGTRLTVV.